This T cell receptor (beta chain) was sequenced in a study of beta chain features in type 1 diabetes. In the study overall: No age, gender or cell yield differences were seen between patients and healthy donors.

The germline CDR1 and CDR2 sequences are WNHNN and SYGVQD (reference sequence). V was cut by 4 bases and J by 1 base, with 4 bases left in between. The CDR3 sequence is 13 residues long. Concerning this clone: No antigen is known for it.

It was via CD45RO/CCR7/CD25/CD127/CD95/CD27 that CD4+ naive, central memory, regulatory and stem cell-like memory cells were sorted. Expressed TCRB transcripts were sequenced, since all the RNA that had been isolated was reverse transcribed. Assay used: immunoSEQ multiplex PCR; TCRdb lists only in-frame clones, some missing. The data show hundreds of thousands of clones, about an eighth seen once. Study-level findings and limits: Moderately but significantly shorter TCRB CDR3s were found in Type 1 diabetes patients in all four CD4+ subsets.

The chain uses TRBV10-1 and TRBJ2-2; the D is unclear. This receptor was taken from a man younger than 35 with type 1 diabetes. The specimen sequenced was naive CD4+ T cells from blood. DNA of the CDR3: TGCGCCAGCAGTGCAGGGAACACCGGGGAGCTGTTTTTT. Amino acid sequence: CASSAGNTGELFF.